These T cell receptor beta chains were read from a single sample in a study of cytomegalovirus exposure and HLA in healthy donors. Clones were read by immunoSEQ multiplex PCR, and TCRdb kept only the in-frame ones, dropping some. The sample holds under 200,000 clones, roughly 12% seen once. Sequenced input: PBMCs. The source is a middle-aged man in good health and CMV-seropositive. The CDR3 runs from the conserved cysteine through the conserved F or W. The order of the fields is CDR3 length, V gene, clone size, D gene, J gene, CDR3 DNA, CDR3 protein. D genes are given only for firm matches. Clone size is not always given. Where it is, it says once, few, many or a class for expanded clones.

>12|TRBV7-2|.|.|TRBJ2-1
TGTGCCAGCAGCTCGGACACTAATGAGCAGTTCTTC
CASSSDTNEQFF
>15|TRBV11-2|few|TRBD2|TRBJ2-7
TGTGCCAGCGCAACTAGCGGGGGGGACTCCTACGAGCAGTACTTC
CASATSGGDSYEQYF
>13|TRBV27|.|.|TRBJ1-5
TGTGCCAGCAGTTTCTATAGCAATCAGCCCCAGCATTTT
CASSFYSNQPQHF
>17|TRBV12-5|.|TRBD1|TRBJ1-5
TGTGCTAGTGGTCCGATGGGACAGGGGAACAGGGATCAGCCCCAGCATTTT
CASGPMGQGNRDQPQHF
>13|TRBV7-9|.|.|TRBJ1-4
TGTGCCAGCAGCCCACGCGACAGGGAAAAACTGTTTTTT
CASSPRDREKLFF
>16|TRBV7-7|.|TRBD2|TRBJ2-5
TGTGCTAGCAGCTCAACTAGCGGGGGGCTTCAAGAGACCCAGTACTTC
CASSSTSGGLQETQYF
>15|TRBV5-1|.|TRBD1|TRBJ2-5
TGCGCCAGCAGCTCCGGGACAGGGGCCCCAGAGACCCAGTACTTC
CASSSGTGAPETQYF
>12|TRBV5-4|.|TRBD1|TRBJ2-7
TGTGCCAGCAGCTTGGGACAGGGCGAGCAGTACTTC
CASSLGQGEQYF
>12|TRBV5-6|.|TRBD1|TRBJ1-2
TGTGCCAGCAGCACAACAGGGGATGGCTACACCTTC
CASSTTGDGYTF
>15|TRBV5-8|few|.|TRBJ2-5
TGTGCCAGCAGCTTGGGACAGGCCTCCCAAGAGACCCAGTACTTC
CASSLGQASQETQYF
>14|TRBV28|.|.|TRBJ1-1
TGTGCCAGCAGTTTTTGGGGGCTCAGCACTGAGGCTTTCTTT
CASSFWGLSTEAFF
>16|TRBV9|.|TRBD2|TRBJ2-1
TGTGCCAGCAGCGTAGAGGGAGCGGGGGCCTACAATGAGCAGTTCTTC
CASSVEGAGAYNEQFF
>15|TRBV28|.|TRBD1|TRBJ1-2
TGTGCCAGCACTGTCCCGGGACAGGGGAACTATGGCTACACCTTC
CASTVPGQGNYGYTF
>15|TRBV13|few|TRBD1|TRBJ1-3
TGTGCCAGCAGCTTAAGGACAGGCTCGGGGGACACCATATATTTT
CASSLRTGSGDTIYF
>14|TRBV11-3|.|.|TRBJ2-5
TGTGCCAGCAGCTTCAGAAACCGCCAAGAGACCCAGTACTTC
CASSFRNRQETQYF
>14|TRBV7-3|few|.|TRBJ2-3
TGTGCCAGCAGAGAGAAAGGGACAACAGATACGCAGTATTTT
CASREKGTTDTQYF
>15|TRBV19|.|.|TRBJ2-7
TGTGCCAGTAGTAATGGGGAAGGGGGGGTCTACGAGCAGTACTTC
CASSNGEGGVYEQYF
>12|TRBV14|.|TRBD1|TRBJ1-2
TGTGCCAGCAGCCACAGGGGGCGCGGCTACACCTTC
CASSHRGRGYTF
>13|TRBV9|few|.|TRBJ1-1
TGTGCCAGCAGCGTTACGGGGAACACTGAAGCTTTCTTT
CASSVTGNTEAFF
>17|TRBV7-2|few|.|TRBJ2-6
TGTGCCAGCAGCTTTTTGCGCGGGGGCTCCGGGGCCAACGTCCTGACTTTC
CASSFLRGGSGANVLTF
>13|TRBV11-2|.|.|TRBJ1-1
TGTGCCAGCAGTTATGAGGTGAACACTGAAGCTTTCTTT
CASSYEVNTEAFF
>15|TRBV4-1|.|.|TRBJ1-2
TGCGCCAGCAGCCAAGATCAGGGTTTTGGCTATGGCTACACCTTC
CASSQDQGFGYGYTF
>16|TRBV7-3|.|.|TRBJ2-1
TGTGCCAGCAGCCCGAATGCCCAAGGGGCCTACAATGAGCAGTTCTTC
CASSPNAQGAYNEQFF
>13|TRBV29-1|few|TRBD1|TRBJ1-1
TGCAGCGTTGAGACAGGGCTCCTCACTGAAGCTTTCTTT
CSVETGLLTEAFF
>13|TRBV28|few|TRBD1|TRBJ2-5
TGTGCCAGCAGTCTGGGACAGCAAGAGACCCAGTACTTC
CASSLGQQETQYF
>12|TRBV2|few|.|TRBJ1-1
TGTGCCAGCAGTGTTGGGGCCACTGAAGCTTTCTTT
CASSVGATEAFF
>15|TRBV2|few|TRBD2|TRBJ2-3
TGTGCCAGTGTACTTGGCGGGGGGTTTACAGATACGCAGTATTTT
CASVLGGGFTDTQYF
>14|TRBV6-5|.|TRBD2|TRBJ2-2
TGTGCCAGCAGTTTGGGACTATACACCGGGGAGCTGTTTTTT
CASSLGLYTGELFF
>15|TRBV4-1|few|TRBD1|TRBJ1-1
TGCGCCAGCAGCCAAGACCCAGGGGGTTGGACTGAAGCTTTCTTT
CASSQDPGGWTEAFF
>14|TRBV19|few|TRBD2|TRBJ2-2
TGTGCCAGTGGGGGGGGAGCGCCCACCGGGGAGCTGTTTTTT
CASGGGAPTGELFF
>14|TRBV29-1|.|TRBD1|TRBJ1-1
TGCAGCGTCGGCGACAGGGCAAGGCACACTGAAGCTTTCTTT
CSVGDRARHTEAFF
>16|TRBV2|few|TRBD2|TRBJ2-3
TGTGCCAGCCTAAAGGCGGCGGGGGGGAGCACAGATACGCAGTATTTT
CASLKAAGGSTDTQYF
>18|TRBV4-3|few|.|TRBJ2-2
TGCGCCAGCAGCCAAGTCTGGCGAGGGGGGGCGAACACCGGGGAGCTGTTTTTT
CASSQVWRGGANTGELFF
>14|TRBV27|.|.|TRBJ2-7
TGTGCCAGCAGCCGAGGGCCCGGGGGATACGAGCAGTACTTC
CASSRGPGGYEQYF
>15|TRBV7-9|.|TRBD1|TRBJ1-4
TGTGCCAGCAGCCCCCAGACAGGGTTTGGCGAAAAACTGTTTTTT
CASSPQTGFGEKLFF
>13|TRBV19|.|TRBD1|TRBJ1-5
TGTGCCAGTCGGACAGGGTGGAATCAGCCCCAGCATTTT
CASRTGWNQPQHF
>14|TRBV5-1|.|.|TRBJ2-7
TGCGCCAGCGGTACGGGCAGGGCCTCCTACGAGCAGTACTTC
CASGTGRASYEQYF
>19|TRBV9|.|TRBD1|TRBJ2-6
TGTGCCAGCAGCCAACCCGGGACAGTTACTCCCACTGGGGCCAACGTCCTGACTTTC
CASSQPGTVTPTGANVLTF
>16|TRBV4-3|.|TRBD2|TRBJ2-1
TGCGCCAGCAGCCCATTAGCGGGGGGCGGCAACAATGAGCAGTTCTTC
CASSPLAGGGNNEQFF
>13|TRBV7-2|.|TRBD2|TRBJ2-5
TGTGCCAGCAGCAAAGGGGTTGGGGGGGGATTGGACTTC
CASSKGVGGGLDF
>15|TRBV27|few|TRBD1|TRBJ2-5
TGTGCCAGCAGTTTAGGACAGGCCTTCGGAGAGACCCAGTACTTC
CASSLGQAFGETQYF
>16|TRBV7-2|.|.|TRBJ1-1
TGTGCCAGCAGCTTAGCCTCTGTTACAGCCAACACTGAAGCTTTCTTT
CASSLASVTANTEAFF
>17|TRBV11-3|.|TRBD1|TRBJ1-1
TGTGCCAGCAGCTTAGAAACCTTCGGGACAGCGAACACTGAAGCTTTCTTT
CASSLETFGTANTEAFF
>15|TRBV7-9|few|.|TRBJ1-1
TGTGCCAGCAGCCCCAGGGGAGGGATGGCCACTGAAGCTTTCTTT
CASSPRGGMATEAFF
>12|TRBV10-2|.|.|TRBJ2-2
TGCGCCAGTCAAAGAGGGACCGGGGAGCTGTTTTTT
CASQRGTGELFF
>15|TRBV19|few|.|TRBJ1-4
TGTGCCAGTAGTATTACAGGAGAGCTTGATGAAAAACTGTTTTTT
CASSITGELDEKLFF
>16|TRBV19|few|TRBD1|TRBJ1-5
TGTGCCAGTAGTACCGGGACAGGGGGTAGCAATCAGCCCCAGCATTTT
CASSTGTGGSNQPQHF
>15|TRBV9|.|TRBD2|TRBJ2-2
TGTGCCAGCAGCGGGACTAGCGGGAACACCGGGGAGCTGTTTTTT
CASSGTSGNTGELFF
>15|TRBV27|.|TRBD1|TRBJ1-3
TGTGCCAGCAGTCCACAGGGGGCTCTTGGAAACACCATATATTTT
CASSPQGALGNTIYF
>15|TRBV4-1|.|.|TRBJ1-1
TGCGCCAGCAGCCAACTACGGGAGAAAAACACTGAAGCTTTCTTT
CASSQLREKNTEAFF
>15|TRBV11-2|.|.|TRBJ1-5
TGTGCCAGCAGCTTCGGGGGTGGGAGCAATCAGCCCCAGCATTTT
CASSFGGGSNQPQHF
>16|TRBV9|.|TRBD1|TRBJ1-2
TGTGCCAGCAGCGGTCGTCTCGCGGTCGACAGGGTCGGCTACACCTTC
CASSGRLAVDRVGYTF
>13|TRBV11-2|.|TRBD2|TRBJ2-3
TGTGCCAGCAGCCCTGGAGTAGCGGGGCAGGAGTATTTT
CASSPGVAGQEYF
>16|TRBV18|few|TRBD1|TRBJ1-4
TGTGCCAGCTCACCCGGACAGGCAGAAGTTAATGAAAAACTGTTTTTT
CASSPGQAEVNEKLFF
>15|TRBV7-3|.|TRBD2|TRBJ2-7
TGTGCCAGCAGCTTCATAGCGGGGGGGGCCTACGAGCAGTACTTC
CASSFIAGGAYEQYF
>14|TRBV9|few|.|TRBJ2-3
TGTGCCAGCAGCGTAGCCCCCCCCGGAGATACGCAGTATTTT
CASSVAPPGDTQYF
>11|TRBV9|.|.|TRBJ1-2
TGTGCCAGCGGTGGTGCGTATGGCTACACCTTC
CASGGAYGYTF